The source of this T cell receptor (beta chain) is a study of vaccination effects on CD4 cells after COVID-19. ViraFEST used viral peptide pools to expand antigen-specific CD4+ T cells before sequencing. A roughly 11-day culture period preceded the isolation of CD4+ T cells. According to the study, vaccine recipients showed no prior SARS-CoV-2 infection and negative nucleocapsid antibodies. In the cultures, half the medium was exchanged for IL-2 medium on days 3 and 7. This CDR3 spans 14 amino acids. Germline assignment: CDR1 MNHEY and CDR2 SVGAGI. V lost 6 bases to trimming and J lost 4 bases, with 14 bases between them. Note on this clone: Its target is not known.

The assay was immunoSEQ multiplex PCR, and TCRdb's table has in-frame clones only and misses some. Altogether 25,000 to 35,000 clones are present, over 70% being singletons, with the ten largest covering 30%. V is TRBV6-5 and J is TRBJ2-3; a possible D gene is TRBD1 (6 bases). The TCR sequence derives from a human donor who received a COVID-19 vaccine. Sample: CD4+ T cells from PBMCs cultured with SARS-CoV-2 spike peptides, taken before COVID-19 vaccination. In nucleotides, the CDR3 is TGTGCCAGCAGATCCTACAGGGTAGCAGATACGCAGTATTTT. Protein product: CASRSYRVADTQYF.